This T cell receptor (beta chain) comes out of a study of T cells in Graves' hyperthyroidism and ophthalmopathy. The TCR beta CDR3 regions underwent amplification using RNA transcripts as the source. Primed by the HTBI set, a first-round RT-PCR was run on the TCR CDR3. TCRdb called the multiplex PCR reads again in MiXCR, with one record for every CDR3 protein. The table lists a few hundred thousand distinct CDR3 sequences, 15% to 19% of them singletons. The CDR3 loop spans 16 amino acids. V shed 5 bases and J 4 bases; nucleotides not matched to a gene: 8. CDR1 is SGHKS and CDR2 is YYEKEE in the germline V gene (reference sequence).

The clonotype was recovered from a woman aged 25 to 39 with Graves' hyperthyroidism. The chain has TRBV5-5 and TRBJ1-5; TRBD1 agrees at 11 bases. Material for sequencing was blood. CDR3 DNA: TGTGCCAGCAGATCAGGGGGACAGGGGGAAAATCAGCCCCAGCATTTT. Its translation is CASRSGGQGENQPQHF.